This entry lists 18 T cell receptor beta chains sequenced from one sample in a study of shared clonotypes between healthy human individuals (TCRdb year 2020). The library relied on the immunoSEQ multiplex PCR assay. TCRdb obtained this table from immuneACCESS and retained in-frame rearrangements with V and J assigned. These tables miss some clones; where compared with another copy, unresolved V genes account for less than half of the shortfall, and the remainder is unexplained. Within this sample are about 340,000 clones, with less than 85% of them counted one time only. The leading ten clones occupy less than 11% of the sample. The material sequenced was memory CD4+ T cells sorted from blood. The cell subset or site label corresponds to: CD45RA-negative fraction. These receptors were taken from a man between 25 and 39 years old in good health.

The chain is built from TRBV2 and TRBJ1-1; D uncertain. V lost 6 bases and J 3 bases, leaving 5 bases between the germline ends. Germline-derived CDR1 and CDR2 are SNHLY and FYNNEI. This CDR3 comprises 11 residues. CDR3 nucleotides: TGTGCCAGCAGACCATACACTGAAGCTTTCTTT. Protein product: CASRPYTEAFF.

This rearrangement joins TRBV19 to TRBJ1-5, with D unclear. The CDR3 has 13 residues. Germline V gives CDR1 LNHDA, CDR2 SQIVND (reference sequence). The V end was cut by 4 bases, the J end by 3 bases, with 7 bases between. CDR3 nucleotides: TGTGCCAGTAGTAGCCTTGACAATCAGCCCCAGCATTTT. Translation: CASSSLDNQPQHF.

J is TRBJ1-4 and V is TRBV11-3; TRBD1 matches 7 bases. The CDR3 spans 18 residues. Trimming took 4 bases from V and 0 from J; bases not matched to a gene: 11. The germline V gene has CDR1 SGHNT and CDR2 YENEEA. The CDR3 here is CASSSFIGGGPTNEKLFF. In DNA, the CDR3 is TGTGCCAGCAGCTCCTTCATAGGGGGCGGGCCAACTAATGAAAAACTGTTTTTT.

The chain carries TRBV6-6 and TRBJ1-4; no reliable D call. V lost 4 bases to trimming and J lost 0 bases, with 9 bases between them. The CDR3 extends over 15 amino acids. Germline-derived CDR1 and CDR2 are MNHNY and SVGAGI (reference sequence). This CDR3 is CASSSYAATNEKLFF. The CDR3 coding sequence is TGTGCCAGCAGTTCGTACGCGGCAACTAATGAAAAACTGTTTTTT.

Points on this clone: The germline gene is not matched at one end of the junction; a read error may be the cause. The chain couples TRBV6-1 to TRBJ2-3; 10 nucleotides match TRBD2. CDR1 MNHNS and CDR2 SASEGT come from the germline V gene. This CDR3 region has 13 residues. CDR3 sequence: CASRGDSGRTPGF. The CDR3 DNA reads TGTGCCAGCAGGGGAGATAGCGGGAGGACCCCAGGTTTT.

The chain couples TRBV5-6 to TRBJ1-1; D is uncertain. Germline assignment: CDR1 SGHDT and CDR2 YYEEEE. The germline V and J ends were trimmed by 0 bases and 1 base, with 16 bases remaining between them. This CDR3 contains 17 residues. The CDR3 region is CASSLGLTTPKNTEAFF. The DNA for the CDR3 is TGTGCCAGCAGCTTGGGGTTGACGACACCAAAGAACACTGAAGCTTTCTTT.

V is TRBV25-1 and J is TRBJ2-1, with D unresolved. CDR1 is MGHDK and CDR2 is SYGVNS in the germline V gene. The CDR3 totals 14 residues. With 2 bases removed from V and 9 bases from J, the gap between germline ends came to 14 bases. Here the CDR3 reads CASSEEGKVGEQFF. DNA for the CDR3: TGTGCCAGCAGTGAAGAAGGAAAAGTGGGTGAGCAGTTCTTC.

Remarks on this clone: Other nucleotide sequences from this sample produce the same CDR3. This chain uses TRBV28 with TRBJ2-7, with a possible D match to TRBD1 (6 bases). The CDR3 contains 10 residues. The V end lost 8 bases, the J end lost 4 bases, and 6 bases lay between the germline ends. CDR1 is MDHEN and CDR2 is SYDVKM in the germline V gene. The CDR3 region is CASQGYEQYF. CDR3 nucleotides: TGTGCCAGCCAGGGGTACGAGCAGTACTTC.

The chain recombines TRBV7-3 with TRBJ2-1; 9 bases are a match to TRBD2. The CDR3 runs 19 residues. Germline CDR1 SGHTA, CDR2 FQGTGA. V lost 4 bases to trimming and J lost 1 base; unmatched junction nucleotides: 14. The CDR3 bases are TGTGCCAGCAGCTCCCGGGGTAGCGGGAGTAATAGGTCCTACAATGAGCAGTTCTTC. It translates to CASSSRGSGSNRSYNEQFF. Using reference TRBV7-3 and TRBJ2-1 for the parts outside the CDR3, the full variable domain is GAGVSQTPSNKVTEKGKYVELRCDPISGHTALYWYRQSLGQGPEFLIYFQGTGAADDSGLPNDRFFAVRPEGSVSTLKIQRTERGDSAVYLCASSSRGSGSNRSYNEQFFGPGTRLTVL.

V is TRBV5-1 and J is TRBJ2-3; D could derive from TRBD1 or TRBD2 (5 bases each). V lost 2 bases, J lost 6 bases, and 16 bases lay in between. Germline CDR1 and CDR2: SGHRS and YFSETQ. The CDR3 consists of 15 residues. The CDR3 DNA reads as TGCGCCAGCAGCTTCGAGGGGATCCTCCCCGATACGCAGTATTTT. Translated: CASSFEGILPDTQYF.

The genes are TRBV7-2 and TRBJ2-2; 11 nucleotides line up with TRBD1. This CDR3 region has 15 residues. J lost 7 bases, V lost 5 bases, and 6 bases had no gene match. The germline gives CDR1 SGHTA, CDR2 FQGNSA. The CDR3 coding sequence is TGTGCCAGCAGCCTCAGGACAGGGGGCTTCGGGGAGCTGTTTTTT. Translated, it gives CASSLRTGGFGELFF. Using reference TRBV7-2 and TRBJ2-2 for the parts outside the CDR3, the full variable domain is GAGVSQSPSNKVTEKGKDVELRCDPISGHTALYWYRQSLGQGLEFLIYFQGNSAPDKSGLPSDRFSAERTGGSVSTLTIQRTQQEDSAVYLCASSLRTGGFGELFFGEGSRLTVL.

This sequence joins TRBV15 and TRBJ2-6; D is unclear. V gave up 2 bases and J gave up 2 bases, with 7 bases separating them. Germline CDR1 reads LNHNV; CDR2 reads YYDKDF (reference sequence). The CDR3 totals 15 residues. The CDR3 nucleotides read TGTGCCACCAGCAGACAGGAAGCTGGGGCCAACGTCCTGACTTTC. This gives the protein CATSRQEAGANVLTF.

The chain couples TRBV6-6 to TRBJ2-3; TRBD2 matches 10 bases. V lost 2 bases to trimming and J lost 3 bases; unmatched junction nucleotides: 5. Germline V gives CDR1 MNHNY, CDR2 SVGAGI (reference sequence). The CDR3 consists of 16 residues. The chain's CDR3 is CASSYASGSQTDTQYF. CDR3 DNA sequence: TGTGCCAGCAGTTACGCTAGCGGGAGTCAGACAGATACGCAGTATTTT.

In this sample, this clone turned up a few times. With a much larger clone just one base away, this may be a read error. The chain carries TRBV18 and TRBJ1-5, with D hard to call. Deletions cut 2 bases from V and 2 bases from J, with 7 bases between. The germline CDR1 and CDR2 sequences are KGHSH and LQKENI. This CDR3 region has 14 residues. The CDR3 here is CASSPGIGNQPQHF. The CDR3 region has the DNA TGTGCCAGCTCACCAGGGATTGGCAATCAGCCCCAGCATTTT.

The rearrangement links TRBV28 to TRBJ1-4; D gene ambiguous. The germline V gene has CDR1 MDHEN and CDR2 SYDVKM. This CDR3 spans 12 amino acids. Trimming cost V 3 bases and J 8 bases, with 7 bases left between them. In DNA, the CDR3 is TGTGCCAGCAGTTTGAAGTCAGAAAAACTGTTTTTT. Amino acids: CASSLKSEKLFF.

The chain has TRBV7-7 and TRBJ2-3; 9 bases line up with TRBD1. Per the germline V gene, CDR1 is SSHAT and CDR2 is FNYEAQ (reference sequence). The CDR3 consists of 15 residues. With V trimmed by 3 bases and J by 4 bases, 5 bases remained unmatched. The CDR3 nucleotides read TGTGCCAGCAGCTTGGGACAGGGAAGAGCAGATACGCAGTATTTT. It encodes CASSLGQGRADTQYF.

The J gene is TRBJ1-2, the V gene TRBV28; TRBD1 is a possible D gene (5 bases). In germline, CDR1 is MDHEN, CDR2 SYDVKM. The V end was cut by 8 bases, the J end by 1 base, with 11 bases between. The CDR3 is 13 amino acids. CDR3 sequence reads: CASRGTGNYGYTF. The CDR3 nucleotides read TGTGCCAGCCGGGGGACGGGTAACTATGGCTACACCTTC.

This clone was seen a handful of times. At the DNA level, this CDR3 is encoded by other sequences in the same sample as well. This chain joins TRBV10-3 and TRBJ1-5; D is unresolved. This CDR3 has 13 amino acids. Looked up from germline, CDR1 is ENHRY and CDR2 is SYGVKD. V lost 2 bases to trimming and J lost 2 bases, with 4 bases between them. The CDR3 here is CAISEAGNQPQHF. CDR3 DNA sequence: TGTGCCATCAGTGAGGCCGGCAATCAGCCCCAGCATTTT.